These T cell receptor beta chains were read from a single sample in a study of CD8 T cells in Susac syndrome. MiXCR was run by TCRdb on the immunoSEQ multiplex PCR reads, yielding one entry per CDR3 protein. The sample has 400,000 to 550,000 distinct CDR3 sequences, 75% to 90% seen once. Sequenced material: CD8+ T cells from PBMCs. All receptors come from a human donor with multiple sclerosis. Both conserved end residues are part of each CDR3. The order of the fields is V gene, clone size, J gene, D gene, CDR3 protein, CDR3 DNA. A D gene is named only where the DNA matches it firmly. The listing skips clone size in some rows; elsewhere it reads once, few, many or a size class.

>TRBV28|-|TRBJ1-4|TRBD1
CASRTGEIRNEKLFF
TGTGCCAGCAGGACAGGGGAGATTCGGAATGAAAAACTGTTTTTT
>TRBV7-9|-|TRBJ1-3|-
CASTGPRSRNTIYF
TGTGCCAGTACAGGGCCACGCAGCAGAAACACCATATATTTT
>TRBV5-1|-|TRBJ2-7|-
CASSDPGTNSYEQYF
TGCGCCAGCAGCGACCCCGGGACAAATTCCTACGAGCAGTACTTC
>TRBV30|-|TRBJ2-5|-
CAWSADSQETQYF
TGTGCCTGGAGTGCAGACAGCCAAGAGACCCAGTACTTC
>TRBV27|-|TRBJ2-2|-
CASEKGGTGELFF
TGTGCCAGCGAAAAGGGTGGTACCGGGGAGCTGTTTTTT
>TRBV5-4|-|TRBJ1-1|-
CASSGAGEAFF
TGTGCCAGCAGCGGCGCCGGTGAAGCTTTCTTT
>TRBV2|-|TRBJ1-1|-
CASREDRPMNTEAFF
TGTGCCAGCAGAGAGGACAGACCCATGAACACTGAAGCTTTCTTT
>TRBV29-1|-|TRBJ2-1|-
CSVEGPNEQFF
TGCAGCGTTGAGGGTCCAAATGAGCAGTTCTTC
>TRBV5-1|-|TRBJ1-4|-
CASSLGLGNEKLFF
TGCGCCAGCAGCCTAGGACTGGGAAATGAAAAACTGTTTTTT
>TRBV2|-|TRBJ2-1|TRBD2
CASRGLAGTGGNEQFF
TGTGCCAGCAGGGGACTAGCGGGAACCGGGGGGAATGAGCAGTTCTTC
>TRBV20-1|-|TRBJ2-7|-
CSARAVTDATYEQYF
TGCAGTGCTAGAGCAGTCACAGACGCCACCTACGAGCAGTACTTC
>TRBV5-1|-|TRBJ1-1|TRBD1
CASSFGQGGSEAFF
TGCGCCAGCAGCTTTGGACAGGGAGGGTCTGAAGCTTTCTTT
>TRBV12-3/TRBV12-4|few|TRBJ2-7|TRBD1
CASRGTVTYEQYF
TGTGCCAGCAGGGGGACAGTTACCTACGAGCAGTACTTC
>TRBV7-9|-|TRBJ2-7|TRBD1
CASSTGTGGYEQYF
TGTGCCAGCAGCACCGGGACAGGGGGCTACGAGCAGTACTTC
>TRBV7-9|-|TRBJ1-5|-
CASSLRGPLNNQPQHF
TGTGCCAGCAGCTTACGGGGGCCCCTGAACAATCAGCCCCAGCATTTT
>TRBV7-8|few|TRBJ2-7|-
CASSQQGTEQYF
TGTGCCAGCAGCCAGCAAGGGACCGAGCAGTACTTC
>TRBV2|-|TRBJ2-7|TRBD2
CATVRFAGDRSYEQYF
TGTGCCACAGTTCGGTTTGCGGGGGACCGATCCTACGAGCAGTACTTC
>TRBV20-1|-|TRBJ1-2|-
CSARVRELDYGYTF
TGCAGTGCTAGAGTTAGGGAATTGGACTATGGCTACACCTTC
>TRBV5-1|-|TRBJ1-4|-
CASGLGIVTNEKLFF
TGCGCCAGCGGCCTCGGGATAGTGACTAATGAAAAACTGTTTTTT
>TRBV3-1|-|TRBJ1-1|-
CASSQDPNFEAFF
TGTGCCAGCAGCCAAGATCCAAATTTTGAGGCTTTCTTT
>TRBV27|-|TRBJ2-2|TRBD1
CASSLDRATGELFF
TGTGCCAGCAGTCTCGACAGGGCCACCGGGGAGCTGTTTTTT
>TRBV19|-|TRBJ2-3|TRBD1
CASAAALDRDVTDTQYF
TGTGCCAGTGCCGCCGCGCTGGACAGGGATGTGACAGATACGCAGTATTTT
>TRBV7-6|once|TRBJ1-1|-
CASSLRTRAIEAFF
TGTGCCAGCAGCCTTCGGACGAGGGCGATTGAAGCTTTCTTT
>TRBV27|once|TRBJ1-2|TRBD1
CASSLSGQGAKANYGYTF
TGTGCCAGCAGTTTAAGTGGGCAGGGGGCGAAGGCTAACTATGGCTACACCTTC
>TRBV6-4|-|TRBJ2-3|TRBD2
CASSDLRGGTDTQYF
TGTGCCAGCAGTGACTTGCGGGGGGGGACAGATACGCAGTATTTT
>TRBV27|-|TRBJ1-4|-
CASRAGSEKLFF
TGTGCCAGCCGAGCAGGGAGTGAAAAACTGTTTTTT
>TRBV5-1|-|TRBJ2-1|-
CASSPVASDIAYNEQFF
TGCGCCAGCAGCCCTGTCGCTAGCGACATAGCATACAATGAGCAGTTCTTC
>TRBV20-1|-|TRBJ2-1|TRBD1
CSAPWTGLSSYNEQFF
TGCAGTGCCCCCTGGACAGGTTTGAGCTCCTACAATGAGCAGTTCTTC
>TRBV30|-|TRBJ1-1|TRBD1
CAWSGGQGLEAFF
TGTGCCTGGAGTGGGGGACAGGGCCTTGAAGCTTTCTTT
>TRBV10-3|few|TRBJ2-5|-
CAISESDVQETQYF
TGTGCCATCAGTGAGTCCGACGTCCAAGAGACCCAGTACTTC
>TRBV29-1|-|TRBJ1-2|TRBD1
CSVEEDRGPYGYTF
TGCAGCGTTGAAGAGGACAGGGGCCCCTATGGCTACACCTTC
>TRBV29-1|-|TRBJ2-1|-
CSGTEISSYNEQFF
TGCAGCGGAACAGAGATAAGCTCCTACAATGAACAGTTCTTC
>TRBV7-9|once|TRBJ2-1|TRBD1
CASSPGQGAAYNEQFF
TGTGCCAGCAGCCCCGGACAGGGGGCGGCCTACAATGAGCAGTTCTTC
>TRBV5-1|-|TRBJ2-7|-
CASSWDLNEQYF
TGCGCCAGCAGCTGGGACCTGAACGAGCAGTACTTC
>TRBV9|-|TRBJ1-3|-
CASSVARNGPSGNTIYF
TGTGCCAGCAGCGTAGCTAGGAACGGACCCTCTGGAAACACCATATATTTT
>TRBV2|-|TRBJ2-7|-
CASQGRGDYEQYF
TGTGCCAGCCAGGGCAGAGGGGATTACGAGCAGTACTTC
>TRBV7-9|-|TRBJ2-3|-
CASSSPGTGTDTQYF
TGTGCCAGCAGCTCCCCCGGGACTGGCACAGATACGCAGTATTTT
>TRBV4-1|-|TRBJ2-1|TRBD1
CASSTGQGQFF
TGCGCCAGCAGCACGGGACAGGGGCAGTTCTTC
>TRBV27|-|TRBJ2-7|TRBD1
CASSLHEGADEQYF
TGTGCCAGCAGTTTACATGAGGGGGCAGACGAGCAGTACTTC
>TRBV9|once|TRBJ2-1|-
CASSLSGDANEQFF
TGTGCCAGCAGTCTCTCCGGGGACGCCAATGAGCAGTTCTTC
>TRBV27|-|TRBJ2-7|-
CASSTTGLDSYEQYF
TGTGCCAGCAGTACCACAGGGCTGGACTCCTACGAGCAGTACTTC
>TRBV4-1|-|TRBJ1-2|-
CASSQAGPYGYTF
TGCGCCAGCAGCCAAGCTGGCCCCTATGGCTACACCTTC
>TRBV29-1|-|TRBJ2-3|-
CSVSGSDTDAQYF
TGCAGCGTTTCAGGCAGTGACACAGATGCGCAGTATTTT
>TRBV6-2/TRBV6-3|-|TRBJ2-7|TRBD2
CASSYSTSGSSYEQYF
TGTGCCAGCAGTTACTCTACTAGCGGGAGCTCCTACGAGCAGTACTTC
>TRBV11-2|-|TRBJ2-7|-
CASSKTGPYEQYF
TGTGCCAGCAGCAAAACAGGCCCCTACGAGCAGTACTTC
>TRBV4-1|-|TRBJ2-1|-
CASSQARQSSYNEQFF
TGCGCCAGCAGCCAAGCCAGGCAGAGCTCCTACAATGAGCAGTTCTTC
>TRBV30|-|TRBJ2-2|-
CAWSGTGFFGELFF
TGTGCCTGGAGTGGAACAGGGTTTTTCGGGGAGCTGTTTTTT
>TRBV27|once|TRBJ2-1|-
CASSLLGGRSFKFF
TGTGCCAGCAGTTTATTGGGGGGACGGAGTTTCAAGTTCTTC
>TRBV10-3|few|TRBJ2-5|TRBD2
CAIKSGVGGGAETQYF
TGTGCCATCAAGTCGGGAGTTGGCGGGGGGGCAGAGACCCAGTACTTC
>TRBV12-5|-|TRBJ1-1|-
CASGLAPAGRPNTEAFF
TGTGCTAGTGGTTTGGCCCCGGCAGGCAGACCGAACACTGAAGCTTTCTTT
>TRBV6-5|once|TRBJ1-1|-
CASSAMTGNTEAFF
TGTGCCAGCAGTGCTATGACAGGGAACACTGAAGCTTTCTTT
>TRBV25-1|few|TRBJ2-5|-
CASSGPGTQYF
TGTGCCAGCAGCGGCCCAGGGACCCAGTACTTC
>TRBV11-2|-|TRBJ2-5|-
CASSSGRDSPQETQYF
TGTGCCAGCAGTTCGGGCCGGGACTCTCCCCAAGAGACCCAGTACTTC